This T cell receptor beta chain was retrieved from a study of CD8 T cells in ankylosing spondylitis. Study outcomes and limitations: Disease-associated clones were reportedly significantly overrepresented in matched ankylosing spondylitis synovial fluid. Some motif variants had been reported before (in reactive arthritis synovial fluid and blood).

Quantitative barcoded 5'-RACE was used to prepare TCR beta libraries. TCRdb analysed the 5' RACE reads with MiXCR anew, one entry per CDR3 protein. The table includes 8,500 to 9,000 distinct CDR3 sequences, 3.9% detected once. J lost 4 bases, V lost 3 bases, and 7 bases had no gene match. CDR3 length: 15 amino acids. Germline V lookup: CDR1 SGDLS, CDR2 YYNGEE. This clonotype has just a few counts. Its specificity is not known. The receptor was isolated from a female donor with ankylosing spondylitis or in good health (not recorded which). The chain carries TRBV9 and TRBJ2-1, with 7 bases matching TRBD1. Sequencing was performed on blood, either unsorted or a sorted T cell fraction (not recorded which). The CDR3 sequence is CASSGQGVKYNEQFF. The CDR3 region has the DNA TGTGCCAGCAGCGGGCAGGGGGTCAAGTACAATGAGCAGTTCTTC.